This TCR beta chain was retrieved from a study of T cells in narcolepsy. General study points: Blood of same and different patients, but not healthy controls, reportedly held recurring autoreactive clonotypes. Autoreactive HCRT-specific and TRIB2-specific clonotypes were marked in same-patient CSF-versus-blood CD4+ comparisons.

Worth noting for this clone: Its antigen is unknown.

TCRdb's table, derived via immunoSEQ multiplex PCR, lists solely in-frame clones and lacks some. The table has approximately 25,000 clones, 60% to 75% seen once. Sequenced input: memory (CD45RA-) CD4+ T cells from blood. The TCR originated in a human donor in good health.

CDR3 protein: CASGGPGNTIYF. CDR3 nucleotide sequence: TGTGCCAGCGGCGGCCCTGGAAACACCATATATTTT. This chain uses TRBV28 with TRBJ1-3; D is unresolved. Trimming cost V 8 bases and J 2 bases, with 7 bases left between them. Looked up from germline, CDR1 is MDHEN and CDR2 is SYDVKM. CDR3 length: 12 amino acids.